The clone carrying this T cell receptor beta chain was counted ten times or more. This sample is drawn from a study of early T cells in non-severe SARS-CoV-2 infection. Trimming left V 5 bases short and J 1 base short, with 12 bases between. Per germline, CDR1 LGHDT and CDR2 YNNKEL (reference sequence). The CDR3 sequence is 15 residues long. Each CDR3 protein is one row after TCRdb ran MiXCR on the 5' RACE reads. The data show more than 45,000 distinct CDR3 sequences, under 10% seen once. Material for sequencing was whole blood. This TCR was recovered from an adult who was a healthcare worker with PCR-confirmed SARS-CoV-2 infection or an uninfected control (not recorded which). The gene calls are TRBV3-1 and TRBJ2-1, with TRBD2 as a possible D gene (6 bases). CDR3 sequence (DNA): TGTGCCAGCAGCATGGGACTCGGATCCTACAATGAGCAGTTCTTC. Translated: CASSMGLGSYNEQFF.